The next 8 T cell receptor beta chains were all read from a single sample in a study of OX40 agonist ivuxolimab in advanced cancers. TCRdb keeps only in-frame clones here, not all; method: immunoSEQ multiplex PCR. The data hold 35,000 to 40,000 clones, with roughly nine tenths observed a single time. The sequences come from CD4+ or CD8+ T cells sorted from blood, collected in a trial of the OX40 agonist ivuxolimab. Receptors were obtained from an adult with an advanced solid tumor such as melanoma, head and neck, liver or kidney cancer.

The CDR3 region is CASSHRGLEETQYF. In nucleotides, the CDR3 is TGTGCCAGCAGCCACAGGGGACTGGAGGAGACCCAGTACTTC. The chain links TRBV4-2 to TRBJ2-5, with D perhaps matching TRBD1 or TRBD2 (6 bases each). Trimming left V 3 bases short and J 5 bases short, with 13 bases between. CDR3 length: 14 amino acids. CDR1 and CDR2 from the germline V gene are LGHNA and YNFKEQ.

The CDR3: CASSEGTDTQYF. The CDR3 bases are TGTGCCAGCAGCGAAGGCACAGATACGCAGTATTTT. J is TRBJ2-3 and V is TRBV7-3; the D is unclear. Germline-derived CDR1 and CDR2 are SGHTA and FQGTGA. Trimming stripped 5 bases from V and 1 base from J, with 4 bases between. The CDR3 is made up of 12 amino acids.

V and J are TRBV7-3 and TRBJ2-1, with D possibly TRBD2 on 5 matching bases. Trimming took off 5 bases at V and 5 bases at J, with 13 bases between the two ends. The germline V gene encodes CDR1 SGHTA and CDR2 FQGTGA. The CDR3 sequence is 14 residues long. CDR3 protein: CASSPSGNDNEQFF. The CDR3 DNA is TGTGCCAGCAGCCCGTCGGGAAACGACAATGAGCAGTTCTTC.

This clone was seen only once. This chain uses TRBV29-1 with TRBJ2-2; TRBD1 matches 11 bases. J lost 3 bases, V lost 3 bases, and 0 bases had no gene match. The CDR3 covers 14 residues. In germline, CDR1 is SQVTM, CDR2 ANQGSEA. The CDR3 is CSVEGQGDTGELFF. Here the CDR3 DNA reads TGCAGCGTTGAGGGACAGGGGGACACCGGGGAGCTGTTTTTT.

V and J are TRBV6-6 and TRBJ1-6, with 9 bases aligning to TRBD1. There are 13 residues in the CDR3. With 6 bases clipped from V and 7 bases from J, the junction kept 1 base outside the gene matches. Germline CDR1 reads MNHNY; CDR2 reads SVGAGI (reference sequence). This CDR3 reads CASRGTGNSPLHF. As DNA, the CDR3 is TGTGCCAGCAGAGGGACAGGGAATTCACCCCTCCACTTT.

This clone was observed a handful of times. The chain joins TRBV5-6 to TRBJ2-3, with TRBD1 matching 8 bases. After removal of 4 bases from V and 4 bases from J, the junction contained 11 bases not matched to a gene. The CDR3 runs 16 residues. CDR1 and CDR2 from the germline V gene are SGHDT and YYEEEE. For the CDR3, the DNA is TGTGCCAGCAGCCCCCTCAATGGACAGGGCCCAGATACGCAGTATTTT. Translation: CASSPLNGQGPDTQYF.

This clone was seen only once. The chain joins TRBV30 to TRBJ2-1; D is possibly TRBD1 (5 bases). This CDR3 region has 13 residues. Germline CDR1 and CDR2: GTSNPN and SVGIG (reference sequence). V was cut by 0 bases and J by 5 bases, with 8 bases left in between. Here the CDR3 reads CAWSVRTHNEQFF. The DNA for the CDR3 is TGTGCCTGGAGTGTACGGACACACAATGAGCAGTTCTTC.

Only a few counts were recorded for this clone. The J gene is TRBJ1-2, the V gene TRBV9; TRBD1 matches 9 bases. CDR1 and CDR2 (germline): SGDLS, YYNGEE. CDR3 length: 15 residues. The V and J ends lost 0 bases and 7 bases, in that order; junction bases with no gene match: 7. CDR3 nucleotide sequence: TGTGCCAGCAGCGTAGGGATCGGGACAGGGAGTGGCTACACCTTC. Protein product: CASSVGIGTGSGYTF.